Shown below are 26 T cell receptor beta chains from a single sample sequenced in a study of blood T cell repertoires in COVID-19. Clones were read by immunoSEQ multiplex PCR, and TCRdb kept only the in-frame ones, dropping some. The table shows just over 80,000 clones, with around 81% occurring only once. Sequenced sample: peripheral blood. The receptors were sampled from a man at least 80 years old with acute or convalescent COVID-19.

V is TRBV5-4 and J is TRBJ1-2; unclear D gene. Trimming shortened V by 5 bases and J by 6 bases, and 14 bases separated the two germline ends. CDR3 length equals 13 residues. CDR1 and CDR2 from the germline V gene are SGHNT and YYREEE (reference sequence). The CDR3 sequence: CASRRYERDGYTF. As DNA, the CDR3 is TGTGCCAGCAGACGGTATGAGCGGGATGGCTACACCTTC.

The J gene is TRBJ2-5, the V gene TRBV28; D possibly corresponds to TRBD2 (6 bases). V was cut by 6 bases and J by 5 bases, with 19 bases left in between. The CDR3 consists of 15 residues. Germline V lookup: CDR1 MDHEN, CDR2 SYDVKM. This chain's CDR3 is CASSRGGARGETQYF. The DNA of the CDR3 is TGTGCCAGCAGCCGCGGAGGGGCCCGTGGCGAGACCCAGTACTTC. Full variable domain (missing parts from reference TRBV28 and TRBJ2-5): DVKVTQSSRYLVKRTGEKVFLECVQDMDHENMFWYRQDPGLGLRLIYFSYDVKMKEKGDIPEGYSVSREKKERFSLILESASTNQTSMYLCASSRGGARGETQYFGPGTRLLVL.

The CDR3 reads CASSEAGTAKYEQYF. The CDR3 DNA reads as TGTGCCAGCAGTGAAGCCGGGACAGCGAAATACGAGCAGTACTTC. The chain links TRBV6-1 to TRBJ2-7, with 7 nucleotides matching TRBD1. The junction had 6 bases not matched to a gene; V was cut back by 0 bases and J by 4 bases. The CDR3 length is 15 residues. Germline CDR1 and CDR2: MNHNS and SASEGT.

This chain connects TRBV9 to TRBJ2-5; D possibly corresponds to TRBD1 (6 bases). This CDR3 comprises 15 residues. Trimming took off 4 bases at V and 1 base at J, with 14 bases between the two ends. Germline loops: CDR1 SGDLS, CDR2 YYNGEE. CDR3: CASSPQGTLQETQYF. The CDR3, as DNA: TGTGCCAGCAGCCCCCAGGGGACACTCCAAGAGACCCAGTACTTC.

This chain links TRBV25-1 with TRBJ2-3; D is perhaps TRBD2 (5 bases). Germline V gene sequence: CDR1 MGHDK, CDR2 SYGVNS. The V and J ends lost 4 bases and 1 base respectively, with 15 bases between them. The CDR3 runs 16 residues. CDR3 sequence reads: CASSASGRGRTDTQYF. The CDR3 DNA is TGTGCCAGCAGTGCATCGGGGAGAGGCCGCACAGATACGCAGTATTTT.

Details on this clone: The junction departs from germline at one end; a sequencing error may be responsible. The chain couples TRBV11-2 to TRBJ1-1; D is unresolved. This CDR3 has 17 residues. Germline-derived CDR1 and CDR2 are SGHAT and FQNNGV. The CDR3 protein is CASSLGGGSAGGGRRDF. The CDR3 DNA reads TGTGCCAGCAGCCTGGGTGGAGGCAGTGCCGGAGGCGGCCGGCGGGACTTT.

The chain uses TRBV18 and TRBJ1-1; 9 bases fit TRBD1. Unmatched junction bases numbered 7, after V lost 3 bases and J lost 2 bases. CDR3 length equals 16 residues. Germline V gene lookup returns CDR1 KGHSH and CDR2 LQKENI. The CDR3 coding sequence is TGTGCCAGCTCACCTAGACAGGGGGTTTTTAACACTGAAGCTTTCTTT. It is translated as CASSPRQGVFNTEAFF.

The CDR3 spells CASSSRGQGNQPQHF. The CDR3 DNA follows: TGTGCCAGCAGTTCCAGGGGGCAGGGCAATCAGCCCCAGCATTTT. This chain uses TRBV28 with TRBJ1-5, with 8 bases lining up with TRBD1. The V and J ends lost 4 bases and 2 bases, in that order; junction bases with no gene match: 4. The germline CDR1 and CDR2 sequences are MDHEN and SYDVKM. This CDR3 is built from 15 residues.

The J gene is TRBJ1-1, the V gene TRBV11-2; 7 bases are shared with TRBD1. With V trimmed by 6 bases and J by 2 bases, 9 bases remained unmatched. Germline V gene lookup returns CDR1 SGHAT and CDR2 FQNNGV. The CDR3 runs 15 residues. The CDR3 loop is CASSQPGQTNTEAFF. The DNA of the CDR3 is TGTGCCAGCAGTCAACCGGGACAGACAAACACTGAAGCTTTCTTT.

The V and J genes are TRBV19 and TRBJ2-1; 8 bases are shared with TRBD2. V lost 0 bases to trimming and J lost 7 bases; unmatched junction nucleotides: 5. The CDR3 contains 15 residues. Germline V CDR1 and CDR2: LNHDA, SQIVND (reference sequence). CDR3 amino acids: CASSIDWGLENEQFF. The CDR3 DNA sequence: TGTGCCAGTAGTATAGATTGGGGACTAGAGAATGAGCAGTTCTTC. Looking up the rest from reference TRBV19 and TRBJ2-1 gives the full variable domain: DGGITQSPKYLFRKEGQNVTLSCEQNLNHDAMYWYRQDPGQGLRLIYYSQIVNDFQKGDIAEGYSVSREKKESFPLTVTSAQKNPTAFYLCASSIDWGLENEQFFGPGTRLTVL.

The chain is built from TRBV6-2 or TRBV6-3 and TRBJ1-5; 8 bases match TRBD1. Germline CDR1 and CDR2: MNHEY and SVGEGT. CDR3 length: 14 amino acids. V lost 5 bases, J lost 7 bases, and 7 bases stayed unmatched. The CDR3 sequence is CASSQDRDWQPQHF. CDR3 sequence (DNA): TGTGCCAGCAGTCAGGACAGGGATTGGCAGCCCCAGCATTTT.

The chain uses TRBV2 and TRBJ1-5; no firm D call. Trimming shortened V by 3 bases and J by 0 bases, and 6 bases separated the two germline ends. The germline CDR1 and CDR2 sequences are SNHLY and FYNNEI. The length of the CDR3 is 14 residues. The CDR3 is CASSEYYSNQPQHF. The CDR3 DNA reads TGTGCCAGCAGTGAGTACTATAGCAATCAGCCCCAGCATTTT.

This clone was counted once. This sequence joins TRBV18 and TRBJ2-1, with 7 bases that match TRBD1. V was pared by 2 bases and J by 5 bases, with 12 bases of the junction left unmatched. Germline-derived CDR1 and CDR2 are KGHSH and LQKENI. CDR3 length: 17 amino acids. In DNA, the CDR3 is TGTGCCAGCTCACCATTGTATTGGGGACAGCCCGACAATGAGCAGTTCTTC. Its protein product is CASSPLYWGQPDNEQFF.

J is TRBJ2-7 and V is TRBV7-2; a possible D gene is TRBD2 (6 bases). The germline V and J ends were trimmed by 5 bases and 3 bases, with 11 bases remaining between them. This CDR3 is 13 amino acids long. Germline assignment: CDR1 SGHTA and CDR2 FQGNSA. Written as DNA, the CDR3 is TGTGCCAGCAGCCGGGGACTGAGCTACGAGCAGTACTTC. It yields the protein CASSRGLSYEQYF.

V is TRBV19 and J is TRBJ2-2; D might be TRBD1 (6 bases). Germline V gives CDR1 LNHDA, CDR2 SQIVND (reference sequence). Trimming shortened V by 7 bases and J by 4 bases, and 16 bases separated the two germline ends. This CDR3 spans 15 amino acids. The CDR3 nucleotides read TGTGCCAGTAACCGACAGGCGGCGAGCACCGGGGAGCTGTTTTTT. It codes for CASNRQAASTGELFF.

The rearrangement uses TRBV6-2 or TRBV6-3 and TRBJ2-2; possibly TRBD2 for D (6 bases). Trimming pared 0 bases from V and 3 bases from J, leaving 11 bases between. Germline loops: CDR1 MNHEY, CDR2 SVGEGT. The length of the CDR3 is 16 residues. CDR3 sequence reads: CASSYSTRDYTGELFF. The CDR3, as DNA: TGTGCCAGCAGTTACTCGACCAGGGACTACACCGGGGAGCTGTTTTTT.

This chain uses TRBV6-1 with TRBJ2-7; 7 bases map to TRBD2. The CDR3 contains 14 residues. V gave up 3 bases and J gave up 3 bases; unmatched junction bases: 5. Germline V gene data show CDR1 as MNHNS and CDR2 as SASEGT. The CDR3 bases are TGTGCCAGCAGTGACTGGACGGGGGGCTACGAGCAGTACTTC. The encoded protein is CASSDWTGGYEQYF.

The J gene is TRBJ1-5, the V gene TRBV19, with D perhaps TRBD1 (5 bases). Per germline, CDR1 LNHDA and CDR2 SQIVND (reference sequence). This CDR3 has 16 amino acids. Trimming pared 0 bases from V and 1 base from J, leaving 10 bases between. The CDR3 DNA reads TGTGCCAGTAGTATAGATACAGGTCGGAGCAATCAGCCCCAGCATTTT. Protein product: CASSIDTGRSNQPQHF. The full variable domain, its missing parts supplied by reference TRBV19 and TRBJ1-5, is DGGITQSPKYLFRKEGQNVTLSCEQNLNHDAMYWYRQDPGQGLRLIYYSQIVNDFQKGDIAEGYSVSREKKESFPLTVTSAQKNPTAFYLCASSIDTGRSNQPQHFGDGTRLSIL.

J is TRBJ2-3 and V is TRBV6-5, with unresolved D. This CDR3 is 14 amino acids long. Germline CDR1 MNHEY, CDR2 SVGAGI. Trimming left V 2 bases short and J 3 bases short, with 9 bases between. CDR3 amino acids: CASSYALGTDTQYF. The CDR3 nucleotides are TGTGCCAGCAGTTACGCCCTCGGGACAGATACGCAGTATTTT.

This clone was picked up a small number of times. V usage is TRBV5-6 and J usage is TRBJ1-2; 7 bases are a match to TRBD1. The CDR3 is made up of 14 amino acids. Germline trimming cut 4 bases from V and 3 bases from J; bases unmatched to any gene: 6. The germline gives CDR1 SGHDT, CDR2 YYEEEE. The DNA of the CDR3 is TGTGCCAGCAGCCTCCGGACAGGCTACTATGGCTACACCTTC. This translates into CASSLRTGYYGYTF.

On this clone itself: A read error may account for a junction end that differs from germline. This chain joins TRBV24-1 and TRBJ2-5; 10 nucleotides match TRBD2. Germline V gene data show CDR1 as KGHDR and CDR2 as SFDVKD. This CDR3 spans 16 amino acids. The CDR3 DNA reads TGTGCCACCAGTGATCCCGCTAGCGGGGGCCAAGGGACCCAGTACTTC. Translation: CATSDPASGGQGTQYF.

V is TRBV6-5 and J is TRBJ1-4; D uncertain. The germline V gene encodes CDR1 MNHEY and CDR2 SVGAGI. The CDR3 length is 13 residues. V was cut by 5 bases and J by 8 bases, with 12 bases left in between. For the CDR3, the DNA is TGTGCCAGCAGTATTAGGTTACAGGAAAAACTGTTTTTT. Amino acid sequence: CASSIRLQEKLFF.

The chain combines TRBV2 with TRBJ2-6; TRBD1 might be the D (5 bases). The CDR3 spans 15 residues. V was clipped by 8 bases and J by 2 bases, with 13 bases between them. CDR1 and CDR2 from the germline V gene are SNHLY and FYNNEI. CDR3 region: CASSILGPGANVLTF. For the CDR3, the DNA is TGTGCCAGCTCGATCCTGGGGCCTGGGGCCAACGTCCTGACTTTC.

The rearrangement uses TRBV4-1 and TRBJ2-7; 8 nucleotides align to TRBD2. CDR1 is MGHRA, CDR2 YSYEKL, per germline. With V trimmed by 0 bases and J by 2 bases, 3 bases remained unmatched. The CDR3 is 15 residues long. CDR3: CASSQDSREAYEQYF. The CDR3 DNA reads as TGCGCCAGCAGCCAAGATTCGCGGGAGGCCTACGAGCAGTACTTC.

The chain combines TRBV5-1 with TRBJ1-1; D is ambiguous. This CDR3 is 14 amino acids long. V dropped 1 base and J dropped 0 bases, with 7 bases sitting between them. Germline V gene sequence: CDR1 SGHRS, CDR2 YFSETQ. CDR3 in DNA: TGCGCCAGCAGCTTGACGACAATGAACACTGAAGCTTTCTTT. This codes for CASSLTTMNTEAFF.

This clone appeared a single time. The rearrangement uses TRBV4-3 and TRBJ2-3; no reliable D call. CDR1 is LGHNA and CDR2 is YSLEER in the germline V gene. Between the trimmed V and J ends, which lost 0 bases and 4 bases, there was a span of 8 bases. CDR3 length: 14 amino acids. The CDR3 nucleotides are TGCGCCAGCAGCCAAGATGTCGTAGCAGATACGCAGTATTTT. Its protein product is CASSQDVVADTQYF.